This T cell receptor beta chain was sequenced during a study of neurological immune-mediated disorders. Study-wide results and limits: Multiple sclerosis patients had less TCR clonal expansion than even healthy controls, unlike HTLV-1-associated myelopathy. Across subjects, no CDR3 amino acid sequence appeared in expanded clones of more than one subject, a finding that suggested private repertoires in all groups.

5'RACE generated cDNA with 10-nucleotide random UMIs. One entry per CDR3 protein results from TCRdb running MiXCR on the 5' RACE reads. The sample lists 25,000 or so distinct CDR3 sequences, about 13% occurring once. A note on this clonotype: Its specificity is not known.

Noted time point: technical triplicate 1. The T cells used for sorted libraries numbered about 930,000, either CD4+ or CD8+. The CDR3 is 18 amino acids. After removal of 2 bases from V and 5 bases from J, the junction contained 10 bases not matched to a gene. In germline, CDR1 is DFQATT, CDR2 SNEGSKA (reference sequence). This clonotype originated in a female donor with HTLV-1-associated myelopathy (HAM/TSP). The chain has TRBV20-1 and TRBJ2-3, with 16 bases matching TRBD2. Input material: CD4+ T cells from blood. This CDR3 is CSARFFGTSGGAEDTQYF. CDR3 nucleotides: TGCAGTGCTAGATTCTTCGGGACTAGCGGGGGGGCCGAAGATACGCAGTATTTT.